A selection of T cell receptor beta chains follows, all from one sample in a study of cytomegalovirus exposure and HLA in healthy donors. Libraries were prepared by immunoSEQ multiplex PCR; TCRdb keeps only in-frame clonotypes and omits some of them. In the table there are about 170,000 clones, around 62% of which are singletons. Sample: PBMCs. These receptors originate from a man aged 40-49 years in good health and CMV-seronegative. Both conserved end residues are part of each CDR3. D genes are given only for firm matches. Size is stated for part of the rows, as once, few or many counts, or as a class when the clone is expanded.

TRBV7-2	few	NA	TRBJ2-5	CASSLKAKETQYF	TGTGCCAGCAGCTTAAAAGCCAAAGAGACCCAGTACTTC
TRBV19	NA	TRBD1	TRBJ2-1	CASSIEGAGTGAYNEQFF	TGTGCCAGTAGTATAGAGGGGGCCGGGACAGGAGCCTACAATGAGCAGTTCTTC
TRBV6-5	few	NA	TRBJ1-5	CASSLRPDQPQHF	TGTGCCAGCAGCCTACGTCCCGATCAGCCCCAGCATTTT
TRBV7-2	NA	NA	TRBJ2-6	CASSFGVSGANVLTF	TGTGCCAGCAGCTTCGGGGTATCTGGGGCCAACGTCCTGACTTTC
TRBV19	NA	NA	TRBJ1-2	CASSIAGGSRYGYTF	TGTGCCAGTAGTATAGCGGGGGGAAGCCGATATGGCTACACCTTC
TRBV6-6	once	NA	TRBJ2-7	CASRPGGTSSYEQYF	TGTGCCAGCAGACCAGGAGGTACTAGCTCCTACGAGCAGTACTTC
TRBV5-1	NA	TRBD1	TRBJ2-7	CASSKDRDVYEQYF	TGCGCCAGCAGCAAGGACAGGGACGTCTACGAGCAGTACTTC
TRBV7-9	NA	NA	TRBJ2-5	CASSRRGAGLQETQYF	TGTGCCAGCAGCCGCCGCGGGGCGGGCTTACAAGAGACCCAGTACTTC
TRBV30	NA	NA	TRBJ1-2	CAWSVYNGYTF	TGTGCCTGGAGTGTATACAATGGCTACACCTTC
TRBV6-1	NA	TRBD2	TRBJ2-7	CASRGTSGGNYEQYF	TGTGCCAGTCGGGGGACTAGCGGGGGGAACTACGAGCAGTACTTC
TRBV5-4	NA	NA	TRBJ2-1	CASSLDGSSYNEQFF	TGTGCCAGCAGCCTGGACGGGAGCTCCTACAATGAGCAGTTCTTC
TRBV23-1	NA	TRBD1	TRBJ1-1	CASSPGTGGCNTEAFF	TGCGCCAGCAGTCCCGGGACAGGGGGTTGTAACACTGAAGCTTTCTTT
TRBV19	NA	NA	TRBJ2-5	CASSNGQGRGEQYF	TGTGCCAGTAGCAATGGACAGGGCCGGGGGGAACAGTACTTC
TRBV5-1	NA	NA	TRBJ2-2	CASRYRSGSSTGELFF	TGCGCCAGCCGATACCGCAGCGGATCCTCCACCGGGGAGCTGTTTTTT
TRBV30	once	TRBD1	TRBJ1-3	CAWSPDRGRHTIYF	TGTGCCTGGAGTCCGGACAGGGGACGGCATACCATATATTTT
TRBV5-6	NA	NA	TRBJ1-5	CASSWGRGPNQPQHF	TGTGCCAGCAGCTGGGGCCGCGGACCCAATCAGCCCCAGCATTTT
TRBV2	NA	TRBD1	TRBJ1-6	CASSGDSPNSPLHF	TGTGCCAGCAGTGGGGACAGCCCAAATTCACCCCTCCACTTT
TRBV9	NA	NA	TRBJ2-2	CASSVRWGFGELFF	TGTGCCAGCAGCGTCAGGTGGGGCTTCGGGGAGCTGTTTTTT
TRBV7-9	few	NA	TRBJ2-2	CASSLVAVTGELFF	TGTGCCAGCAGCTTAGTAGCAGTAACCGGGGAGCTGTTTTTT
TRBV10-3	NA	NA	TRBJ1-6	CALGQDSNSPLHF	TGTGCCCTAGGACAAGATAGTAATTCACCCCTCCACTTT
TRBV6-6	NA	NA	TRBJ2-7	CASSYSGRGDEQYF	TGTGCCAGCAGTTACTCTGGCCGAGGTGACGAGCAGTACTTC
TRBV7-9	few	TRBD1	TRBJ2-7	CSSSLSDRGEYF	TGTTCCAGCAGCTTGTCAGACAGGGGAGAGTACTTC
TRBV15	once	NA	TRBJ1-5	CATSTGGRGQPQHF	TGTGCCACCAGCACCGGGGGTCGGGGCCAGCCCCAGCATTTT
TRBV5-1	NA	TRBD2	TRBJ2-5	CASSLGGSGYQETQYF	TGCGCCAGCAGCTTGGGAGGTAGCGGGTACCAAGAGACCCAGTACTTC
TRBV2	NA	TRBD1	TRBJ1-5	CASSRTGNQPQHF	TGTGCCAGCAGCCGGACAGGTAATCAGCCCCAGCATTTT
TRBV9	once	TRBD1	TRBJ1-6	CASSLGQGRINSPLHF	TGTGCCAGCAGCCTTGGACAGGGTCGAATCAATTCACCCCTCCACTTT
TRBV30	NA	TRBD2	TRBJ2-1	CAWSVGLAGYNEQFF	TGTGCCTGGAGTGTAGGGCTAGCGGGATACAATGAGCAGTTCTTC